This T cell receptor beta chain appears in the sequencing data of a study of shared clonotypes between healthy human individuals. Study-level information: Ranging from 18 to 49 in age, donors were a couple of women and three men.

Notes on the study in general: Sequencing depth was expected to affect clonotype sharing among donors.

CDR3 size: 12 residues. Trimming pared 5 bases from V and 4 bases from J, leaving 8 bases between. CDR1 and CDR2 (germline): KGHSH, LQKENI. Sorted-subset replicate PCRs used approximately 200 ng of genomic DNA. This amount corresponded to some 32,000 T cell genomes. Only in-frame clones appear in the TCRdb table, and some are missing; sequencing was by immunoSEQ multiplex PCR. The sample carries 2 million to 2.5 million clones, approximately 93% recorded once. The sample holds one count of this clone. Its target is unknown. Sequencing was performed on naive CD4+ T cells from PBMCs. Stated subset: CD45RA+ positively selected. This receptor was identified in a man younger than 30 in good health. Some clones in this sample may be carry-over from other donors' samples. This chain uses TRBV18 with TRBJ1-1; possibly TRBD1 for D (5 bases). The chain's CDR3 is CASSTGPTEAFF. CDR3 nucleotide sequence: TGTGCCAGCTCAACGGGGCCCACTGAAGCTTTCTTT.